Detailed here is one TCR beta chain. Random hexamers were used to reverse transcribe about 0.45 to 1 ug of RNA. A multiplex approach, immunoSEQ multiplex PCR, amplified TCR beta CDR3 across 54 Vbeta and 13 Jbeta. MiXCR, run by TCRdb on the immunoSEQ multiplex PCR reads, gives a single entry per CDR3 protein. The sample shows some 130,000 distinct CDR3 sequences, around 91% of them seen only once. This CDR3 region has 19 residues. The germline CDR1 and CDR2 sequences are LGHDT and YNNKEL (reference sequence). V dropped 1 base and J dropped 0 bases, with 16 bases sitting between them. The data were taken from a study of CD8 T cells in Susac syndrome.

The sequencing sample was made of CD8+ T cells from PBMCs. The TCR sequence derives from a human donor with multiple sclerosis. The genes are TRBV3-1 and TRBJ2-6, with D possibly TRBD2 on 5 matching bases. This CDR3 reads CASSQGYGGTHSGANVLTF. As DNA, the CDR3 is TGTGCCAGCAGCCAAGGGTACGGAGGAACCCACTCTGGGGCCAACGTCCTGACTTTC.